One and the same sample provided the 25 T cell receptor beta chains below, sequenced in a study of response to subunit inactivated influenza vaccine (dated by TCRdb to the late 2010s). Receptor amplification or capture employed RT-PCR. The sequencer listed for this sample is Illumina HiSeq 2500. TCRdb reworked the public reads: Q25 trimming with fastp, MiXCR clone assembly, productive beta chains retained. Each CDR3 protein gets just one entry, which takes the most common genes and DNA from the rows behind it. Here the sample has about 700,000 distinct CDR3 sequences; about 15% occur a single time. The ten biggest clones cover around 7% of the sample. Sample: PBMCs from blood, taken roughly 15 days before vaccination. The source is a man aged 50-59 years who received an inactivated influenza vaccine. Donor details come from another sample of the same person, matched by shared clones.

The gene calls are TRBV5-1 and TRBJ2-5, with 9 bases lining up with TRBD1. The CDR3 totals 15 residues. Unmatched junction bases numbered 6, after V lost 0 bases and J lost 6 bases. Germline values: CDR1 SGHRS, CDR2 YFSETQ. In nucleotides, the CDR3 is TGCGCCAGCAGCTTGGACCCGGGACAGGGAAAGACCCAGTACTTC. Residues: CASSLDPGQGKTQYF.

This clonotype was recorded a few times. The V and J genes are TRBV4-2 and TRBJ1-4; no reliable D call. CDR1 is LGHNA and CDR2 is YNFKEQ in the germline V gene. The CDR3 has 14 residues. Trimming removed 3 bases at V and 12 bases at J, with 17 bases between. DNA for the CDR3: TGTGCCAGCAGCCAGGCCCAGTACTTCCCGGAACTGTTTTTT. Amino acids: CASSQAQYFPELFF.

V gene TRBV5-1 combines with J gene TRBJ2-7; the D call may be TRBD1 or TRBD2 (5 bases each). From germline, CDR1 is SGHRS and CDR2 YFSETQ. This CDR3 spans 15 amino acids. Trimming removed 3 bases at V and 2 bases at J, with 15 bases between. This CDR3 reads CASSSSGPTTYEQYF. As DNA, the CDR3 is TGCGCCAGCAGCTCCTCGGGACCGACAACCTACGAGCAGTACTTC.

V usage is TRBV7-4 and J usage is TRBJ2-1, with D possibly matching TRBD2 (5 bases). V dropped 4 bases and J dropped 2 bases, with 18 bases sitting between them. CDR1 is SGHVT and CDR2 is SQSDAQ in the germline V gene. The CDR3 loop spans 17 amino acids. This chain's CDR3 is CASSWVRGRSPYNEQFF. CDR3 nucleotide sequence: TGTGCCAGCAGCTGGGTGAGAGGGCGTTCCCCCTACAATGAGCAGTTCTTC.

The chain has TRBV20-1 and TRBJ2-3; the match to TRBD2 covers 13 bases. The CDR3 has 16 amino acids. V lost 5 bases and J lost 5; bases outside the gene matches: 10. CDR1 DFQATT and CDR2 SNEGSKA come from the germline V gene (reference sequence). The CDR3 bases are TGCAGTGCTGCCGGACTAGCGGGGGCTATGAGAGATACGCAGTATTTT. It codes for CSAAGLAGAMRDTQYF.

The V and J genes are TRBV28 and TRBJ2-1, with 13 bases aligning to TRBD2. The CDR3 loop spans 16 amino acids. Unmatched junction bases numbered 5, after V lost 4 bases and J lost 5 bases. The germline V gene has CDR1 MDHEN and CDR2 SYDVKM. CDR3 residues: CASSSPGLAGDNEQFF. The DNA for the CDR3 is TGTGCCAGCAGTTCCCCCGGACTAGCGGGGGACAATGAGCAGTTCTTC.

This clonotype has only a few counts. This chain connects TRBV12-3 or TRBV12-4 to TRBJ1-1; 7 nucleotides match TRBD1. The CDR3 sequence is 14 residues long. V was clipped by 7 bases and J by 3 bases; unmatched bases: 8. The CDR3 region is CASTSDRRDTEAFF. The CDR3 nucleotides are TGTGCCAGCACCTCGGACAGGAGGGACACTGAAGCTTTCTTT.

This clonotype was seen a few times. The V and J genes are TRBV3-1 and TRBJ1-5, with D unresolved. Germline V gene data show CDR1 as LGHDT and CDR2 as YNNKEL (reference sequence). V was shortened by 0 bases and J by 4 bases, with 10 bases between the two germline ends. The CDR3 runs to 15 residues. CDR3 loop: CASSQDGIGNQPQHF. The CDR3, as DNA: TGTGCCAGCAGCCAAGATGGGATCGGAAATCAGCCCCAGCATTTT. Together with reference TRBV3-1 and TRBJ1-5, the CDR3 gives the full variable domain: DTAVSQTPKYLVTQMGNDKSIKCEQNLGHDTMYWYKQDSKKFLKIMFSYNNKELIINETVPNRFSPKSPDKAHLNLHINSLELGDSAVYFCASSQDGIGNQPQHFGDGTRLSIL.

The rearrangement joins TRBV20-1 to TRBJ2-3; D is unclear. Germline V gene data show CDR1 as DFQATT and CDR2 as SNEGSKA (reference sequence). V dropped 0 bases and J dropped 9 bases, with 13 bases sitting between them. This CDR3 is built from 13 residues. CDR3 coding DNA: TGCAGTGCTAGAGACGGTCCCCTAGACACGCAGTATTTT. The encoded protein is CSARDGPLDTQYF.

The V call is TRBV20-1, the J call TRBJ2-3; 11 nucleotides line up with TRBD2. The CDR3 contains 16 residues. Germline V gene lookup returns CDR1 DFQATT and CDR2 SNEGSKA (reference sequence). J lost 1 base, V lost 8 bases, and 11 bases had no gene match. The DNA of the CDR3 is TGCAGTCCTCTTACTCTAGCGGGGGGCGGCACAGATACGCAGTATTTT. Amino acid sequence: CSPLTLAGGGTDTQYF.

This rearrangement joins TRBV9 to TRBJ2-1, with D possibly matching TRBD2 (5 bases). CDR1 and CDR2 (germline): SGDLS, YYNGEE. V was trimmed by 2 bases and J by 9 bases, leaving 15 bases between them. The CDR3 consists of 14 residues. The CDR3 is CASSVSLLGGEQFF. DNA for the CDR3: TGTGCCAGCAGCGTGTCCCTACTAGGTGGTGAGCAGTTCTTC.

This clonotype was detected only a few times. The V call is TRBV12-3 or TRBV12-4, the J call TRBJ1-2, with TRBD1 matching 9 bases. V lost 10 bases to trimming and J lost 6 bases; unmatched junction nucleotides: 12. The CDR3 has 14 amino acids. The CDR3 nucleotides read TGTGCCACCAGATCACAGGGGGCGACCCATGGCTACACCTTC. It specifies CATRSQGATHGYTF.

The V and J genes are TRBV5-1 and TRBJ2-3, with D possibly matching TRBD1 (6 bases). The CDR3 spans 16 residues. From germline, CDR1 is SGHRS and CDR2 YFSETQ. V was shortened by 2 bases and J by 0 bases, with 13 bases between the two germline ends. The CDR3 loop is CASSLQQGYSTDTQYF. CDR3 coding DNA: TGCGCCAGCAGCTTACAACAGGGTTACAGCACAGATACGCAGTATTTT.

This clonotype showed up just a few times. This chain uses TRBV6-4 with TRBJ2-2; D unclear. The CDR3 is 13 residues long. The V gene lost 5 bases and the J gene lost 7 bases, with 11 bases spanning the gap. The germline V gene has CDR1 MRHNA and CDR2 SNTAGT. CDR3 nucleotide sequence: TGTGCCAGCAGTAAGGACGCGAACGGGGAGCTGTTTTTT. Its translation: CASSKDANGELFF.

This clonotype was observed a few times. This chain uses TRBV6-1 with TRBJ2-1; 9 bases are a match to TRBD1. V trimming: 7 bases; J trimming: 7 bases; junction bases outside the gene matches: 11. Germline CDR1 is MNHNS and CDR2 is SASEGT. The CDR3 spans 15 residues. CDR3 nucleotide sequence: TGTGCCAGCAATGGTGGGACAGGGAAGATGAATGAGCAGTTCTTC. Its protein product is CASNGGTGKMNEQFF.

At least ten counts were recorded for this clonotype. The chain links TRBV12-3 or TRBV12-4 to TRBJ1-4, with TRBD1 as a possible D gene (5 bases). Trimming cost V 6 bases and J 2 bases, with 13 bases left between them. The length of the CDR3 is 15 residues. For the CDR3, the DNA is TGTGCCAGCAGCAGGGATGGACTGACTAATGAAAAACTGTTTTTT. This codes for CASSRDGLTNEKLFF.

This clonotype was counted a few times. The gene calls are TRBV3-1 and TRBJ2-7; D call uncertain. Looked up from germline, CDR1 is LGHDT and CDR2 is YNNKEL (reference sequence). The CDR3 has 15 residues. Trimming left V 4 bases short and J 1 base short, with 14 bases between. In DNA form, the CDR3 reads TGTGCCAGCAGCCCCCAGTGGGAAGGGTCCTACGAGCAGTACTTC. Translating it yields CASSPQWEGSYEQYF.

This clonotype was found a few times. The V gene is TRBV20-1, the J gene TRBJ1-1, with D possibly being TRBD1 (5 bases). This CDR3 has 14 amino acids. Germline V gives CDR1 DFQATT, CDR2 SNEGSKA (reference sequence). The V gene lost 0 bases and the J gene lost 5 bases, with 13 bases spanning the gap. The CDR3 spells CSARDPGIWTEAFF. CDR3 in DNA: TGCAGTGCTAGAGATCCAGGGATTTGGACTGAAGCTTTCTTT.

The chain couples TRBV7-6 to TRBJ2-7, with D uncertain. V was cut by 2 bases and J by 2 bases, with 7 bases left in between. Germline lookup yields CDR1 SGHVS and CDR2 FNYEAQ. The CDR3 is 13 residues long. The CDR3 sequence is CASSLSTTYEQYF. In DNA form, the CDR3 reads TGTGCCAGCAGCTTATCGACAACCTACGAGCAGTACTTC.

The V and J genes are TRBV20-1 and TRBJ2-1; D may match TRBD1 or TRBD2 (5 bases each). The CDR3 loop spans 14 amino acids. In germline, CDR1 is DFQATT, CDR2 SNEGSKA (reference sequence). Trimming removed 0 bases at V and 4 bases at J, with 10 bases between. The CDR3 DNA follows: TGCAGTGCTAGAGAGGGGACCTCATACAATGAGCAGTTCTTC. Translation gives CSAREGTSYNEQFF.

This clonotype was observed a few times. J is TRBJ1-1 and V is TRBV5-5; D perhaps matches TRBD1 (5 bases). CDR1 is SGHKS, CDR2 YYEKEE, per germline (reference sequence). The CDR3 loop spans 16 amino acids. Trimming pared 2 bases from V and 4 bases from J, leaving 18 bases between. CDR3 sequence (DNA): TGTGCCAGCAGCTTACGAAATGGGGCGCGTGGCACTGAAGCTTTCTTT. Amino acid sequence: CASSLRNGARGTEAFF.

This chain uses TRBV19 with TRBJ1-6; D unresolved. Per germline, CDR1 LNHDA and CDR2 SQIVND (reference sequence). The CDR3 runs to 15 residues. The V end lost 6 bases, the J end lost 5 bases, and 14 bases lay between the germline ends. This CDR3 reads CASRRGLRNNSPLHF. CDR3 DNA sequence: TGTGCCAGTAGACGGGGATTGCGAAATAATTCACCCCTCCACTTT.

V gene TRBV6-2 or TRBV6-3 combines with J gene TRBJ2-1; 11 bases are shared with TRBD2. The CDR3 runs to 17 residues. Germline V gene data show CDR1 as MNHEY and CDR2 as SVGEGT. V dropped 2 bases and J dropped 8; count of bases not matched to a gene: 11. The CDR3 loop is CASSYPRGTSGLYEQFF. The CDR3 DNA is TGTGCCAGCAGTTACCCCCGCGGGACTAGCGGTTTATATGAGCAGTTCTTC.

The table lists this clonotype with a few counts. CDR3 coding DNA: TGTGCCAGCAATAAGGGAAGCTACGAGCAGTACTTC. Translated: CASNKGSYEQYF. The chain has TRBV2 and TRBJ2-7; D remains ambiguous. Germline lookup yields CDR1 SNHLY and CDR2 FYNNEI. Trimming pared 7 bases from V and 3 bases from J, leaving 10 bases between. The CDR3 runs 12 residues. Complete variable domain (other parts from reference TRBV2 and TRBJ2-7): EPEVTQTPSHQVTQMGQEVILRCVPISNHLYFYWYRQILGQKVEFLVSFYNNEISEKSEIFDDQFSVERPDGSNFTLKIRSTKLEDSAMYFCASNKGSYEQYFGPGTRLTVT.

The chain has TRBV2 and TRBJ2-7; 7 positions agree with TRBD1. The CDR3 is 13 amino acids. Germline CDR1 SNHLY, CDR2 FYNNEI. J was trimmed by 4 bases and V by 6 bases; bases with no gene match: 6. CDR3 protein: CASRLTGSYEQYF. As DNA, the CDR3 is TGTGCCAGCAGGTTGACAGGGTCTTACGAGCAGTACTTC. The variable domain in full, completed from reference TRBV2 and TRBJ2-7, reads EPEVTQTPSHQVTQMGQEVILRCVPISNHLYFYWYRQILGQKVEFLVSFYNNEISEKSEIFDDQFSVERPDGSNFTLKIRSTKLEDSAMYFCASRLTGSYEQYFGPGTRLTVT.